These 27 T cell receptor beta chains originate from one sample sequenced in a study of blood T cell repertoires in COVID-19. Produced via immunoSEQ multiplex PCR; TCRdb's table is partial and in-frame only. The sample includes 200,000 to 300,000 clones, around four fifths of them seen just once. Sequencing was performed on peripheral blood. The source is a woman aged 60-75 years with active or convalescent COVID-19.

This clone has more than one count but fewer than ten. The genes are TRBV10-3 and TRBJ2-3; 7 positions agree with TRBD2. The CDR3 is 15 residues long. Germline V CDR1 and CDR2: ENHRY, SYGVKD. Germline trimming cut 5 bases from V and 0 bases from J; bases unmatched to any gene: 5. CDR3 sequence (DNA): TGTGCCATCAGTCTAGCGGATACTAGCACAGATACGCAGTATTTT. Translation gives CAISLADTSTDTQYF.

The J gene is TRBJ1-1, the V gene TRBV2; 9 bases are shared with TRBD1. CDR1 and CDR2 (germline): SNHLY, FYNNEI. The trim removed 7 bases at V and 5 bases at J, leaving 8 bases unmatched. The CDR3 has 14 amino acids. The CDR3 sequence: CASTKQGAGTEAFF. DNA for the CDR3: TGTGCCAGCACCAAACAGGGGGCCGGTACTGAAGCTTTCTTT. The whole variable domain, remainder taken from reference TRBV2 and TRBJ1-1, is EPEVTQTPSHQVTQMGQEVILRCVPISNHLYFYWYRQILGQKVEFLVSFYNNEISEKSEIFDDQFSVERPDGSNFTLKIRSTKLEDSAMYFCASTKQGAGTEAFFGQGTRLTVV.

V is TRBV19 and J is TRBJ1-5; unclear D gene. CDR1 is LNHDA, CDR2 SQIVND, per germline (reference sequence). V lost 3 bases and J 4 bases, leaving 22 bases between the germline ends. The CDR3 loop spans 18 amino acids. CDR3 sequence: CASSIQPLTGFGNQPQHF. DNA for the CDR3: TGTGCCAGTAGTATTCAACCCCTCACCGGGTTCGGGAATCAGCCCCAGCATTTT. Full variable domain (missing parts from reference TRBV19 and TRBJ1-5): DGGITQSPKYLFRKEGQNVTLSCEQNLNHDAMYWYRQDPGQGLRLIYYSQIVNDFQKGDIAEGYSVSREKKESFPLTVTSAQKNPTAFYLCASSIQPLTGFGNQPQHFGDGTRLSIL.

CDR3 bases: TGCGCCAGCAGCCCGGAGACAGGGTTGTACAATGAGCAGTTCTTC. Residues: CASSPETGLYNEQFF. This chain joins TRBV5-1 and TRBJ2-1; 7 nucleotides agree with TRBD1. This CDR3 is 15 amino acids long. Per germline, CDR1 SGHRS and CDR2 YFSETQ. After removal of 4 bases from V and 4 bases from J, the junction contained 8 bases not matched to a gene. Drawing the rest from reference TRBV5-1 and TRBJ2-1, the complete variable domain is KAGVTQTPRYLIKTRGQQVTLSCSPISGHRSVSWYQQTPGQGLQFLFEYFSETQRNKGNFPGRFSGRQFSNSRSEMNVSTLELGDSALYLCASSPETGLYNEQFFGPGTRLTVL.

This clone has a count of ten or more. Other DNA sequences in this specimen translate into the identical CDR3. V usage is TRBV10-3 and J usage is TRBJ2-1, with TRBD2 matching 9 bases. The CDR3 is 15 residues long. With 4 bases clipped from V and 2 bases from J, the junction kept 3 bases outside the gene matches. In germline, CDR1 is ENHRY, CDR2 SYGVKD. The chain's CDR3 is CAISGLAGTYNEQFF. CDR3 in DNA: TGTGCCATCAGTGGTCTAGCGGGAACCTACAATGAGCAGTTCTTC.

V and J are TRBV11-2 and TRBJ2-3, with a possible D match to TRBD2 (5 bases). This CDR3 contains 13 residues. In germline, CDR1 is SGHAT, CDR2 FQNNGV. V was trimmed by 1 base and J by 7 bases, leaving 9 bases between them. Here the CDR3 reads CASSLGPGNTQYF. DNA for the CDR3: TGTGCCAGCAGCTTAGGCCCGGGGAATACGCAGTATTTT.

The V gene is TRBV9, the J gene TRBJ2-2; 9 bases are shared with TRBD1. The junction had 4 bases not matched to a gene; V was cut back by 0 bases and J by 4 bases. The CDR3 extends over 16 amino acids. Per germline, CDR1 SGDLS and CDR2 YYNGEE. The CDR3 region is CASSVVRTGVTGELFF. CDR3 coding DNA: TGTGCCAGCAGCGTAGTACGGACAGGGGTCACCGGGGAGCTGTTTTTT. Complete variable domain (other parts from reference TRBV9 and TRBJ2-2): DSGVTQTPKHLITATGQRVTLRCSPRSGDLSVYWYQQSLDQGLQFLIQYYNGEERAKGNILERFSAQQFPDLHSELNLSSLELGDSALYFCASSVVRTGVTGELFFGEGSRLTVL.

The chain combines TRBV2 with TRBJ2-7, with a tentative D call TRBD1 (6 bases). Germline-derived CDR1 and CDR2 are SNHLY and FYNNEI. V shed 10 bases and J shed 0 bases, with 13 bases lying between them. The CDR3 is made up of 13 amino acids. The CDR3 region has the DNA TGTGCCATGAGAAGGGGGAGCTCCTACGAGCAGTACTTC. Translated, it gives CAMRRGSSYEQYF.

V is TRBV29-1 and J is TRBJ2-3; 7 bases agree with TRBD2. This CDR3 is built from 16 residues. Germline V gene sequence: CDR1 SQVTM, CDR2 ANQGSEA. Trimming cost V 4 bases and J 0 bases; bases outside gene matches: 10. The CDR3 DNA reads as TGCAGCGTTGCTCGGCTAGCGGATACTAGCACAGATACGCAGTATTTT. Its protein product is CSVARLADTSTDTQYF.

The chain uses TRBV30 and TRBJ1-5, with TRBD1 as a possible D gene (5 bases). Trimming shortened V by 8 bases and J by 4 bases, and 15 bases separated the two germline ends. There are 13 residues in the CDR3. Germline lookup yields CDR1 GTSNPN and CDR2 SVGIG (reference sequence). The CDR3 nucleotides read TGTGCCAGCTCGGGGGGGGAAAATCAGCCCCAGCATTTT. It encodes CASSGGENQPQHF.

The rearrangement joins TRBV7-3 to TRBJ2-1; TRBD2 matches 8 bases. The V and J ends lost 4 bases and 2 bases, in that order; junction bases with no gene match: 4. The CDR3 spans 15 residues. Germline loops: CDR1 SGHTA, CDR2 FQGTGA. The CDR3 bases are TGTGCCAGCAGCTCAAGACTAGCGCCCTACAATGAGCAGTTCTTC. Translated, it gives CASSSRLAPYNEQFF.

The chain joins TRBV6-6 to TRBJ2-3; D might be TRBD2 (5 bases). The CDR3 extends over 13 amino acids. V lost 7 bases and J 2 bases, leaving 10 bases between the germline ends. CDR1 is MNHNY, CDR2 SVGAGI, per germline (reference sequence). This CDR3 reads CASMREPTDTQYF. The CDR3 bases are TGTGCCAGCATGAGGGAACCCACAGATACGCAGTATTTT.

The chain uses TRBV7-9 and TRBJ1-2; the D gene is possibly TRBD1 (5 bases). The CDR3 sequence is 13 residues long. CDR1 is SEHNR, CDR2 FQNEAQ, per germline (reference sequence). Trimming took 5 bases from V and 4 from J, leaving 11 bases between them. The CDR3 coding sequence is TGTGCCAGCAGCCAACAGGATCTCTATGGCTACACCTTC. Residues: CASSQQDLYGYTF.

The rearrangement links TRBV10-3 to TRBJ2-1; D might be TRBD2 (5 bases). V was clipped by 4 bases and J by 10 bases, with 14 bases between them. Per the germline V gene, CDR1 is ENHRY and CDR2 is SYGVKD. CDR3 length: 13 residues. The CDR3 DNA follows: TGTGCCATCAGTGTAAGGCTAGCAGGAGAGCAGTTCTTC. Translating gives CAISVRLAGEQFF.

The chain recombines TRBV5-1 with TRBJ2-5; 8 bases fit TRBD2. Germline values: CDR1 SGHRS, CDR2 YFSETQ. The CDR3 loop spans 15 amino acids. V lost 2 bases, J lost 3 bases, and 6 bases stayed unmatched. Here the CDR3 reads CASSFGTSSKETQYF. As DNA, the CDR3 is TGCGCCAGCAGCTTTGGGACTAGTAGTAAAGAGACCCAGTACTTC.

The chain couples TRBV6-2 or TRBV6-3 to TRBJ2-1; TRBD2 matches 7 bases. V dropped 4 bases and J dropped 0; count of bases not matched to a gene: 0. The germline gives CDR1 MNHEY, CDR2 SVGEGT. CDR3 length: 14 amino acids. The CDR3 reads CASSWTSSYNEQFF. The CDR3 nucleotides read TGTGCCAGCAGTTGGACTAGCTCCTACAATGAGCAGTTCTTC.

The CDR3 DNA reads TGTGCCAGCAGTTTAGGACTAGCGGGAGTGATCAATGAGCAGTTCTTC. It yields the protein CASSLGLAGVINEQFF. This chain joins TRBV28 and TRBJ2-1; TRBD2 matches at 13 bases. Trimming at V came to 2 bases and at J to 6 bases, leaving 4 bases not matched to a gene. This CDR3 spans 16 amino acids. CDR1 and CDR2 from the germline V gene are MDHEN and SYDVKM.

This clone appeared once. The V and J genes are TRBV7-9 and TRBJ1-1; D is ambiguous. Germline V gives CDR1 SEHNR, CDR2 FQNEAQ (reference sequence). The CDR3 is made up of 14 amino acids. V gave up 5 bases and J gave up 1 base, with 11 bases separating them. The CDR3 loop reads CASSPPGWNTEAFF. The DNA of the CDR3 is TGTGCCAGCAGCCCCCCCGGGTGGAACACTGAAGCTTTCTTT.

This chain joins TRBV7-8 and TRBJ2-1; 14 bases map to TRBD2. Looked up from germline, CDR1 is SGHVS and CDR2 is FQNEAQ. Unmatched junction bases numbered 6, after V lost 4 bases and J lost 7 bases. The CDR3 extends over 16 amino acids. This CDR3 reads CASSSTSGGAHNEQFF. CDR3 nucleotides: TGTGCCAGCAGCTCGACTAGCGGGGGGGCCCATAATGAGCAGTTCTTC.

The chain recombines TRBV19 with TRBJ2-7; 8 bases are a match to TRBD1. V lost 5 bases to trimming and J lost 5 bases; unmatched junction nucleotides: 11. Per the germline V gene, CDR1 is LNHDA and CDR2 is SQIVND (reference sequence). The CDR3 extends over 15 amino acids. CDR3 residues: CASSPGTGVSDEQYF. The CDR3 DNA reads as TGTGCCAGTAGTCCCGGGACAGGTGTTTCCGACGAGCAGTACTTC.

The chain links TRBV28 to TRBJ1-3; 7 nucleotides agree with TRBD1. The CDR3 has 15 residues. With 1 base clipped from V and 3 bases from J, the junction kept 3 bases outside the gene matches. The V gene's germline CDR1 is MDHEN and CDR2 SYDVKM. DNA of the CDR3: TGTGCCAGCAGTTTATCCCAGGGGGGTGGAAACACCATATATTTT. This translates into CASSLSQGGGNTIYF.

This chain links TRBV7-9 with TRBJ1-5; 10 nucleotides agree with TRBD1. V trimming: 5 bases; J trimming: 9 bases; junction bases outside the gene matches: 7. The CDR3 spans 14 residues. The germline V gene encodes CDR1 SEHNR and CDR2 FQNEAQ (reference sequence). CDR3 region: CASSIGQGGGPQHF. For the CDR3, the DNA is TGTGCCAGCAGCATTGGACAGGGGGGCGGGCCCCAGCATTTT.

The gene calls are TRBV5-1 and TRBJ2-1, with unresolved D. The germline V and J ends were trimmed by 1 base and 7 bases, with 15 bases remaining between them. This CDR3 comprises 15 residues. CDR1 is SGHRS and CDR2 is YFSETQ in the germline V gene. CDR3 region: CASSLMGSGLNEQFF. As DNA, the CDR3 is TGCGCCAGCAGCTTGATGGGCAGTGGATTAAATGAGCAGTTCTTC.

The V gene is TRBV7-8, the J gene TRBJ2-7; 11 positions match TRBD2. With 6 bases clipped from V and 4 bases from J, the junction kept 17 bases outside the gene matches. The CDR3 covers 18 residues. Germline values: CDR1 SGHVS, CDR2 FQNEAQ. CDR3 sequence: CASSNSGTSGQEGYEQYV. CDR3 nucleotide sequence: TGTGCCAGCAGTAATTCCGGGACTAGCGGCCAAGAAGGATACGAGCAGTACGTC.

The chain employs TRBV19 and TRBJ1-1; D is possibly TRBD1 (6 bases). The V and J ends lost 9 bases and 0 bases respectively, with 11 bases between them. This CDR3 has 13 residues. CDR1 LNHDA and CDR2 SQIVND come from the germline V gene (reference sequence). The CDR3 region has the DNA TGTGCCAGCAAGGACAGAATGAACACTGAAGCTTTCTTT. Residues: CASKDRMNTEAFF. The full variable domain, in which reference TRBV19 and TRBJ1-1 provide the parts outside the CDR3, is DGGITQSPKYLFRKEGQNVTLSCEQNLNHDAMYWYRQDPGQGLRLIYYSQIVNDFQKGDIAEGYSVSREKKESFPLTVTSAQKNPTAFYLCASKDRMNTEAFFGQGTRLTVV.

J is TRBJ2-7 and V is TRBV3-1 (or the pseudogene TRBV3-2); D is unresolved. The CDR3 has 13 residues. V was trimmed by 4 bases and J by 3 bases, leaving 10 bases between them. The germline V gene encodes CDR1 LGHDT and CDR2 YNNKEL (reference sequence). The CDR3 sequence: CASSPKPGYEQYV. For the CDR3, the DNA is TGTGCCAGCAGCCCCAAGCCAGGCTACGAGCAGTACGTC.

The chain joins TRBV2 to TRBJ1-4; D possibly corresponds to TRBD1 (6 bases). The CDR3 spans 15 residues. Trimming removed 4 bases from V and 0 bases from J, with 9 bases in between. Germline-derived CDR1 and CDR2 are SNHLY and FYNNEI. CDR3 sequence: CASSARTATNEKLFF. For the CDR3, the DNA is TGTGCCAGCAGTGCTCGGACAGCAACTAATGAAAAACTGTTTTTT.